Sequencing of this T cell receptor (beta chain) was carried out in a study of long-term antiretroviral therapy in people with HIV (dated by TCRdb to between 2021 and 2024). Background on the whole study: The earliest samples were collected roughly a decade before the 2015 WHO recommendation for immediate ART, at a time when ART was usually postponed until CD4 counts fell. Test extractions of a monoclonal T-cell line alongside approximately 36 polyclonal samples showed no cross-contamination during QIAcube processing. Eleven of the 30 participants with HIV were female. From some 30 adults with confirmed HIV infection, the cohort provided roughly 200 cryopreserved PBMC samples, gathered serially across a mean of approximately six years (range 1-12). A retrospective serial study tested whether ART initiation and durable HIV suppression were associated with changes in peripheral blood TRB repertoire composition and diversity. The paper as a whole reports these results and caveats: Because pre-ART samples had limited cell numbers, unsorted PBMC were profiled rather than sorted CD4+ and CD8+ T cells. Inferences about post-ART repertoire changes were limited because no data were available on ART adherence, viral resistance or therapy changes. The repertoire was dominated across all time points by expanded TRB clones identified before ART initiation, although this dominance was seen to fluctuate and to decrease in many PLHIV after ART. The samples span the years 2004 to 2017, and the ART regimens used may be less effective than current regimens. ART initiation was associated with a significant increase in TRB diversity, but diversity stayed significantly below transplant donor controls even after long-term ART. Owing to limited PBMC availability, only the TCR beta chain was sequenced, without alpha chain pairing. CDR3 length ranges in HIV repertoires were narrower than in controls, and network structure suggested an antigen-experienced repertoire with only a slight naive shift after ART.

A note on this clone: Its cognate antigen has yet to be identified. No base quality values were provided; no much bigger clone lies one nucleotide off.

Sequencing of the TRB variable region was done with the immunoSEQ hsTCRB v3.0 assay at survey level resolution. A depth of about 35,000-55,000 T-cell genomes per sample was targeted for TRB sequencing. An Illumina MiSeq with a v3 150-cycle kit was used to sequence the pooled TRB libraries. From the authors' description of their analysis: Analysis of repertoires was carried out in R inside a reproducible Nextflow workflow spanning QC, data transformation and analysis. LymphoSeq2, an R package for exploring AIRR-Seq data, was used to implement custom analyses. Four samples that yielded fewer than 5000 total TRB sequences were excluded, so that around 190 HIV repertoires were analyzed. Among the 170 to 200 HIV repertoires that were kept, around 60 were collected before ART initiation and more than 120 were collected after ART initiation. Each repertoire was downsampled to 5000 TRB nucleotide sequences, and summary statistics were averaged across 100 downsampling iterations. Only TRB sequences with CDR3 regions of at least seven amino acids were retained for analysis. A Shannon entropy-derived clonality score and the Gini coefficient were used to measure diversity. In repertoire networks, the top 5000 CDR3 amino acid sequences were linked whenever an edit distance of one separated two sequences. For TRB CDR3 amino acid sequences, antigen specificity groups and MHC restriction were predicted with GLIPH2. To flag known associations with CMV, EBV, HIV or tissue antigens, CDR3 amino acid sequences were compared against VDJdb and McPAS-TCR. Pre-ART, post-ART and control groups were compared with Wilcoxon signed-rank tests and Holm-Bonferroni correction. TCRdb provides this immuneACCESS table in a form limited to in-frame rearrangements. Some clones are lacking; in checked studies, under half of them reflect an unresolved V gene, and why the rest are absent is not known. V and J calls and clone size are copied from that table; D and trimming were computed from the DNA. Counted in this sample were approximately 30,000 clones; approximately 80% of them appeared once. The top ten hold 9.9% of the sample.

Inclusion was restricted to participants for whom at least one PBMC sample before ART initiation and at least two post-ART samples were available. All participants with HIV were treated in the United States of America. Cryopreserved samples of about 0.95-10 million PBMC were thawed and washed before DNA extraction. At the time of the earliest PBMC sample for each participant with HIV, ages ranged from about 23 to 60 years. Per participant, PBMC samples came from 1-4 timepoints prior to ART initiation and 2-8 timepoints following ART initiation, for a median of 7 samples. For every participant, serial HIV viral load, CD4+ T-cell count, ART history and demographic data were obtained. A Qiagen kit on a QIAcube was used to extract genomic DNA from unsorted PBMC, with samples processed in batches of 12. The sequence was collected from a man aged 25-45 years with HIV. This specimen was unsorted PBMCs, taken 2.7 to 2.9 years after starting antiretroviral therapy.

The nucleotides read TGTGCCAGCAGCGTTTCGGGGGGGCCCGAGACCCAGTACTTC. Translated, this is CASSVSGGPETQYF. The chain joins TRBV9 to TRBJ2-5, with 8 bases in between that match TRBD2. Taken from the germline V gene, the CDR1 and CDR2 loops are SGDLS and YYNGEE. The CDR3 starts with the cysteine, ends with the phenylalanine, and has 14 residues. Only the CDR3 DNA stays, 42 bases, in frame from base 1. V ends up 2 bases short and J 5 bases short, with an unmatched junction base count of 5.